Only a few counts were recorded for the clone carrying this TCR beta chain. This entry is derived from a study of blood T cell repertoires in COVID-19. Study background: COVID-19 samples, acute and convalescent, were from the United States, Italy and Spain.

The germline V and J ends were trimmed by 6 bases and 9 bases, with 12 bases remaining between them. The CDR3 runs 12 residues. Assay used: immunoSEQ multiplex PCR; TCRdb lists only in-frame clones, some missing. The repertoire includes 150,000 to 200,000 clones, over 70% of them detected once, and roughly 3.4% sits in the top ten. The chain is built from TRBV12-3 or TRBV12-4 and TRBJ2-1, with D maybe TRBD1 (5 bases). Sequencing was done on a sample of PBMCs or T cells enriched from blood (not recorded which). The sequence was obtained from a woman in her sixties or seventies who had recovered from COVID-19. The CDR3 nucleotides read TGTGCCAGCAGGCCCGGACACTTTGAGCAGTTCTTC. Translated, it gives CASRPGHFEQFF.